This T cell receptor (beta chain) was retrieved from a study of cytomegalovirus exposure and HLA in healthy donors. Study-wide results and limits: By HLA locus, TCR association rates varied in a later analysis, with DRB1 showing the most and HLA-C the fewest. Certain sequence variants were highly shared and formed a cluster, and this cluster was likely a sequencing artifact. The authors excluded some V segments, including TRBV6-2 and TRBV6-3, as indistinguishable.

With respect to this clone: Its antigen is as yet unknown.

A multiplex PCR was run with 60 Vbeta primers and 13 Jbeta primers. Sequenced by immunoSEQ multiplex PCR; TCRdb stores in-frame clones only, minus some. The table lists approximately 120,000 clones, about 81% of them singletons. The CDR3 is 16 residues long. CDR1 and CDR2 from the germline V gene are GTSNPN and SVGIG (reference sequence). V shed 0 bases and J shed 3 bases, with 18 bases lying between them. The sequence was collected from a woman younger than 45 in good health and CMV-seronegative. V usage is TRBV30 and J usage is TRBJ2-7; possible D gene TRBD2, 5 bases. The source material was PBMCs. CDR3 coding DNA: TGTGCCTGGAGTGTAATAGCGCCCACCACCCTCTACGAGCAGTACTTC. Translation: CAWSVIAPTTLYEQYF.